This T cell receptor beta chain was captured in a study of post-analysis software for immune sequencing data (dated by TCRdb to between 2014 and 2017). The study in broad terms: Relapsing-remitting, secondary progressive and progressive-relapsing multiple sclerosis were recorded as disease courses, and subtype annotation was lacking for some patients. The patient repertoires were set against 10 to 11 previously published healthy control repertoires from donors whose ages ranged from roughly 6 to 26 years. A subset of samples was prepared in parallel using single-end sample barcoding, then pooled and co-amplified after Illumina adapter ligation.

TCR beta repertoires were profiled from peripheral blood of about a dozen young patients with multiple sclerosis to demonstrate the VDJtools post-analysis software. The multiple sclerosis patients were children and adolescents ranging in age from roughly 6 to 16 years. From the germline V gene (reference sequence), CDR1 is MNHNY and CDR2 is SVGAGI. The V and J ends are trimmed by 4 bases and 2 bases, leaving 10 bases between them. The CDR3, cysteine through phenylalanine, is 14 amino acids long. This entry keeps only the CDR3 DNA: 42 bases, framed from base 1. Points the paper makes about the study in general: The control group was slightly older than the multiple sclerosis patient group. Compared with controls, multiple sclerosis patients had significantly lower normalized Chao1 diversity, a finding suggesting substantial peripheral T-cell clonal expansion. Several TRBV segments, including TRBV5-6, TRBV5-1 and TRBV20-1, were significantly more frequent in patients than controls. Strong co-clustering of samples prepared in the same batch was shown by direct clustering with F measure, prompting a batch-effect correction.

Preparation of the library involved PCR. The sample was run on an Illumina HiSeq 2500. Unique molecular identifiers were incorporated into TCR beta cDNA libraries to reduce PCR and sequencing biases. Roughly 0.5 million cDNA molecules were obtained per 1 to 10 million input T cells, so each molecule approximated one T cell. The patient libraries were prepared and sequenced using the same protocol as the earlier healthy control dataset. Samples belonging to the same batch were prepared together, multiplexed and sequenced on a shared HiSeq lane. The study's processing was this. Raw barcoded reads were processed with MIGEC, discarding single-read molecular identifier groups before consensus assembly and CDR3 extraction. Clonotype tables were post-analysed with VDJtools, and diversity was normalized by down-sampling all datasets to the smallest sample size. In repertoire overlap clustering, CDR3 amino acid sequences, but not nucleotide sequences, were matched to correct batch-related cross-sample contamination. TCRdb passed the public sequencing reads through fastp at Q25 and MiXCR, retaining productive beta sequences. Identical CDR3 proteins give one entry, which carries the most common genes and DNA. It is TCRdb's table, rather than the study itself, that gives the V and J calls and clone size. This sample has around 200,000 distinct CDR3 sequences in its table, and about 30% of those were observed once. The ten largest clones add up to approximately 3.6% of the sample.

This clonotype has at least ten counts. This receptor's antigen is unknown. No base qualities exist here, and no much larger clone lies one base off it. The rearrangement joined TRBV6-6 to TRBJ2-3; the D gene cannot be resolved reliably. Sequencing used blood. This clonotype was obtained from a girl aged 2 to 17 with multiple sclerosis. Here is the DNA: TGTGCCAGCAGTTTGGGCTTCCACACAGATACGCAGTATTTT. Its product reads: CASSLGFHTDTQYF.